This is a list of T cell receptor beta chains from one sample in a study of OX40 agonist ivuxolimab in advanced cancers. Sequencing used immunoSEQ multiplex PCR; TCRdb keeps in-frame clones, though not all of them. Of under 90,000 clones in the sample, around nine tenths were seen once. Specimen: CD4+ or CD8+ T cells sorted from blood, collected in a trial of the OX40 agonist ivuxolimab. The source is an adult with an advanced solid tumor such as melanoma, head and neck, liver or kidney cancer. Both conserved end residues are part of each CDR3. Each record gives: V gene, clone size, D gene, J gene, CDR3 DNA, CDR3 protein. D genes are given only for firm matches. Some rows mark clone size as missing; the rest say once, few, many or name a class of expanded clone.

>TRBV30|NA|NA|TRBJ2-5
TGTGCCTGGAGTCCACAGGGCCAAGAGACCCAGTACTTC
CAWSPQGQETQYF
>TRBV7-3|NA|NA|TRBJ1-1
TGTGCCAGCACCAAGGGTCCAGGGGATAACACTGAAGCTTTCTTT
CASTKGPGDNTEAFF
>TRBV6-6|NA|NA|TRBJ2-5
TGTGCCAGCAGTTACCCTCGCGTAGGGGAGACCCAGTACTTC
CASSYPRVGETQYF
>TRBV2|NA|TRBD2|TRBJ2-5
TGTGCCAGCAGGGGAGGCGGGGGAGGCGAAGAGACCCAGTACTTC
CASRGGGGGEETQYF
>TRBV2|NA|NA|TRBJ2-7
TGTGCCAGCAGACCTAGCGTCGACGAGCAGTACTTC
CASRPSVDEQYF
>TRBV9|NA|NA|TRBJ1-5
TGTGCCAGCAGCGTAGGAGTGCACCAGCCCCAGCATTTT
CASSVGVHQPQHF
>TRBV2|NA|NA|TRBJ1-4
TGTGCCACCTCCCCCCAGGCGGCTAGTAATGAAAAACTGTTTTTT
CATSPQAASNEKLFF
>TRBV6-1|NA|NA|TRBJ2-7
TGTGCCAGCAGTGACCCCCGAAAGGTGCCCTACGAGCAGTACTTC
CASSDPRKVPYEQYF
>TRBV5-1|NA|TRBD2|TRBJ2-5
TGCGCCAGCAACAGCGGGGGCCACCGGGGAGAGACCCAGTACTTC
CASNSGGHRGETQYF
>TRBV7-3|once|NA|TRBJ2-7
TGTGCCAGCAGTATGGGCAGGGAAAGACCCGAGCAGTACTTC
CASSMGRERPEQYF
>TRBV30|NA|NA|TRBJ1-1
TGTGCCTGGAACCTGGGGAACACTGAAGCTTTCTTT
CAWNLGNTEAFF
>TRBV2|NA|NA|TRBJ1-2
TGTGCCAGCAGTGATTCGACCCCTCATGGCTACACCTTC
CASSDSTPHGYTF
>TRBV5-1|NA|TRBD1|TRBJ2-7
TGCGCCAGCAGCCTAACGGGACAGGGCTACGAGCAGTACTTC
CASSLTGQGYEQYF
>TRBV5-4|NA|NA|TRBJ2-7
TGTGCCAGCGGGCTGGGGACAAGAAGCTCCTACGAGCAGTACTTC
CASGLGTRSSYEQYF
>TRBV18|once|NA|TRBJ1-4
TGTGCCAGCTCACCAGTTAGGGGAGAAAAACTGTTTTTT
CASSPVRGEKLFF
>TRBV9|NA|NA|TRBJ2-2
TGTGCCAGCAGCGTACACCCATTGAACACCGGGGAGCTGTTTTTT
CASSVHPLNTGELFF
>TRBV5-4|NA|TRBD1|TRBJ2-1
TGTGCCAGCAGCTCAGGGGACAGGGGCCGCTTGGAGCAGTTCTTC
CASSSGDRGRLEQFF
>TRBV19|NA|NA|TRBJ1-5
TGTGCCAGTACGCCGTATAGCAATCAGCCCCAGCATTTT
CASTPYSNQPQHF
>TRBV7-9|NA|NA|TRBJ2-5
TGTGCCAGCAGCTTAAAACCCGGCCGGCAGGGGCGGTTTGGGGCCCAGTACTTC
CASSLKPGRQGRFGAQYF
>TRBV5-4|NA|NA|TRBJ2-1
TGTGCCAGCAGCCTGCCCCCCGGAGGCCTCTCCTACAATGAGCAGTTCTTC
CASSLPPGGLSYNEQFF
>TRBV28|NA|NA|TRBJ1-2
TGTGCCAGCAGTCCCAGTGGGACGCAGTTAGATGGCTACACCTTC
CASSPSGTQLDGYTF
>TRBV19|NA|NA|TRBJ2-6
TGTGCCAGTAGAGGTTACTTTTCTGGGGCCAACGTCCTGACTTTC
CASRGYFSGANVLTF
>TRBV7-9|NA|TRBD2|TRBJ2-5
TGTGCCAGCAGCTTAGGAGGGCTAGCGGGACGGAAAGAGACCCAGTACTTC
CASSLGGLAGRKETQYF
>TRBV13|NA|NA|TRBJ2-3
TGTGCCAGCAGCTGGAATAGCGGCGGGCTCACAGATACGCAGTATTTT
CASSWNSGGLTDTQYF
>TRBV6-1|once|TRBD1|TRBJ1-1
TGTGCCAGCAGAGCTGTCCGGGACAGGCAGTCTGAAGCTTTCTTT
CASRAVRDRQSEAFF
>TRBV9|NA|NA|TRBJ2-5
TGTGCCAGCAGCGTAGATGGGATAGTTGGGAAGACCCAGTACTTC
CASSVDGIVGKTQYF
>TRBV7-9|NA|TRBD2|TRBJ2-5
TGTGCCAGCGCACGACTAGCGGGAGGGAGAGAGACCCAGTACTTC
CASARLAGGRETQYF
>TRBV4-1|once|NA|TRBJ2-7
TGCGCCAGCAGCCAAGGCAGGGGTTTCAGGTACGAGCAGTACTTC
CASSQGRGFRYEQYF
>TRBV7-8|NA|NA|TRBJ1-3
TGTGCCAGCAGCTTAGCGTCGGGCAGGGGAAACACCATATATTTT
CASSLASGRGNTIYF
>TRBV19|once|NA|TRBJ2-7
TGTGCCAGTAACCCGGACAGCGGCACCTACGAGCAGTACTTC
CASNPDSGTYEQYF
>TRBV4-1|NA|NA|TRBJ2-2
TGCGCCAGCAGCCATCCAATCCGGGATAGGGCCGGGGAGCTGTTTTTT
CASSHPIRDRAGELFF
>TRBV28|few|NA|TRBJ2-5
TGTGCCAGCAGTAGGGGTTCTCAAGAGACCCAGTACTTC
CASSRGSQETQYF
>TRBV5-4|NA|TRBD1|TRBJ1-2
TGTGCCAGCAGCCTCTCGGACAGGGACAATTGGCGTGGCTACACCTTC
CASSLSDRDNWRGYTF
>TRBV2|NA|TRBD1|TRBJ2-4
TGTGCCACCAAGACAGGGGACCAAAACATTCAGTACTTC
CATKTGDQNIQYF
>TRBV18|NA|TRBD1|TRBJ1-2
TGTGCCAGCTCACCTCCGGGACAGGGAAATGGCTACACCTTC
CASSPPGQGNGYTF
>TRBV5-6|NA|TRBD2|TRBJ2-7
TGTGCCAGCAGCTTGGGAATAGCGGGAGGGAAGTACGAGCAGTACTTC
CASSLGIAGGKYEQYF
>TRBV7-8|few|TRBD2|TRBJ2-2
TGTGCCAGCAGCGGGACTAGACCGAACACCGGGGAGCTGTTTTTT
CASSGTRPNTGELFF
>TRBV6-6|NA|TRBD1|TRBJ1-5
TGTGCCAGCAGCCGGGACAGTTCGGATCAGCCCCAGCATTTT
CASSRDSSDQPQHF
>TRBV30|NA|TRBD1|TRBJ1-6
TGTGCCGGTACGGGACAGTATAATTCACCCCTCCACTTT
CAGTGQYNSPLHF
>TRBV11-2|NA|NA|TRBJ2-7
TGTGCCAGCAGCTTAGTTCGGCTCGAGCAGTACTTC
CASSLVRLEQYF
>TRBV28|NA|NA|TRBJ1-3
TGTGCCACCGCAGCGGACGTTGGAAACACCATATATTTT
CATAADVGNTIYF
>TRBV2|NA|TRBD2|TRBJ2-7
TGTGCCAGCAGTGAAGTGACTAGCGGGGGGAGATTCTCCTACGAGCAGTACTTC
CASSEVTSGGRFSYEQYF
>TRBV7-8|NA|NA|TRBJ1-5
TGTGCCAGCAGCCCAGGTCTGAGCAATCAGCCCCAGCATTTT
CASSPGLSNQPQHF
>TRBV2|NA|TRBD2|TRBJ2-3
TGTGCCAGCGGATCGACTAGCGGTGCACTTCATACGCAGTATTTT
CASGSTSGALHTQYF
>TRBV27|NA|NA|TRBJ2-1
TGTGCCAGCAGTTTCCCAGGGTTTGACAATGAGCAGTTCTTC
CASSFPGFDNEQFF
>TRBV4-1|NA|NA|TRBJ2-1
TGCGCCAGCAGCTACCTCTGGGAGCAGTTCTTC
CASSYLWEQFF
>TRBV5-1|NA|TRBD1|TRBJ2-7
TGCGCCAGCAGCTTGGAAGCCGGACAGGCGCACGAGCAGTACTTC
CASSLEAGQAHEQYF
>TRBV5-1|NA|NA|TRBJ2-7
TGCGCCAGCAGTCTGGGTTTGGGCAGATCGGCCTACGAGCAGTACTTC
CASSLGLGRSAYEQYF
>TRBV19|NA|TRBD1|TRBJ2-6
TGTGCCAGTAGTTCCTATCCGACAGGGGGGACTGGGGCCAACGTCCTGACTTTC
CASSSYPTGGTGANVLTF
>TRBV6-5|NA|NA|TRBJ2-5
TGTGCCAGTTCTAACACGGGTCCGCAAGAGACCCAGTACTTC
CASSNTGPQETQYF
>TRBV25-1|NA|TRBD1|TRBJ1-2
TGTGCCAGCAGTCCCCAGGGGGAGGATGGCTACACCTTC
CASSPQGEDGYTF
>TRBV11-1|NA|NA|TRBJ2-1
TGTGCCAGCAGCTTAGCGGGAGGTAATGAGCAGTTCTTC
CASSLAGGNEQFF
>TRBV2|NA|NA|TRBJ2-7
TGTGCCAGCAGTGAGGACAGCTCCTACGAGCAGTACTTC
CASSEDSSYEQYF
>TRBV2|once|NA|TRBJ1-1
TGTGCCAGCAGTGGGCGGCCACTCGGGAACACTGAAGCTTTCTTT
CASSGRPLGNTEAFF
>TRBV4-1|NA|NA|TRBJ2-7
TGCGCCAGCAGCCACAACCGGGGTAGCTACGAGCAGTACTTC
CASSHNRGSYEQYF
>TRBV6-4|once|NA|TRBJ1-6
TGTGCCAGCAGTGACTCACAGGGAATGGGTTCACCCCTCCACTTT
CASSDSQGMGSPLHF
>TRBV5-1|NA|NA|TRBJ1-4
TGCGCCAGCAGCTTGGAGGCAGGTGGGACTAATGAAAAACTGTTTTTT
CASSLEAGGTNEKLFF
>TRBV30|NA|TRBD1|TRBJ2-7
TGTGCCTGGAGTGAGACAGGGACCTCCTACGAGCAGTACTTC
CAWSETGTSYEQYF
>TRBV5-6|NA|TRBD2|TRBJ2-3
TGTGCCAGCAGCTTAGGGGTTCGGGGACTAGCGGGAAGGGATACGCAGTATTTT
CASSLGVRGLAGRDTQYF